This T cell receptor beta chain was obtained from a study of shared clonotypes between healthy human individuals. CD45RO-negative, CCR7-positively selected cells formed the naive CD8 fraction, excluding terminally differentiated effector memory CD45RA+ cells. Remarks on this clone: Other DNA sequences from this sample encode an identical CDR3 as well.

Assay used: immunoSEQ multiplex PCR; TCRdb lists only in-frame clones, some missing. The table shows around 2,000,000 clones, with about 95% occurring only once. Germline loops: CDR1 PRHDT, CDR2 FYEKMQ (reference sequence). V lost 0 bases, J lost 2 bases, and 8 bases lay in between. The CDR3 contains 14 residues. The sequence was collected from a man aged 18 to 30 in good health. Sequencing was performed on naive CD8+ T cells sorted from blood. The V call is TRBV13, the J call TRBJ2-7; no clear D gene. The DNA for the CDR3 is TGTGCCAGCAGCTTAGGGTTAGTCCCCTACGAGCAGTACTTC. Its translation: CASSLGLVPYEQYF. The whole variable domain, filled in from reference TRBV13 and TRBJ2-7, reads AAGVIQSPRHLIKEKRETATLKCYPIPRHDTVYWYQQGPGQDPQFLISFYEKMQSDKGSIPDRFSAQQFSDYHSELNMSSLELGDSALYFCASSLGLVPYEQYFGPGTRLTVT.